This entry concerns a single T cell receptor beta chain. Its target is unknown. These data come from a study of identical twins. Findings and limits, study-wide: Within twin pairs, the out-of-frame alpha sequences they shared showed excess low generation probability.

The V gene end was trimmed by 2 bases and the J gene end by 0 bases; junction bases not matched to a gene: 11. The CDR3 has 17 amino acids. Germline V lookup: CDR1 SQVTM, CDR2 ANQGSEA. With template switching, a universal primer site was added, and the cDNA carried unique molecular identifiers. MiXCR, applied by TCRdb to the 5' RACE reads, yields one record per CDR3 protein. The sample lists roughly 540,000 distinct CDR3 sequences, roughly a fifth seen once, with around 0.91% in the top ten. These data also featured in a second study, about T cells expressing NK-cell markers. As that report states: The dominant NKG2C+ clonotypes represented about 1.0-7.0% of CD8+ T cells in five or six donors.

The sequence came from a woman in her late teens or twenties in good health. This chain links TRBV29-1 with TRBJ1-1; 8 bases match TRBD1. Sequenced material: CD4+ T cells sorted from blood. The CDR3 DNA reads as TGCAGCGTTGAATTTTTCGGGACAGGCCGGATGAACACTGAAGCTTTCTTT. Its protein product is CSVEFFGTGRMNTEAFF.